This TCR beta chain stems from a study of T-cell reconstitution after alpha-beta-depleted transplantation in children. This CDR3 has 16 residues. Trimming shortened V by 3 bases and J by 1 base, and 13 bases separated the two germline ends. The TCRbeta library was prepared with unique molecular identifiers. MiXCR, run by TCRdb on the PCR reads, gives a single entry per CDR3 protein. The data hold approximately 490,000 distinct CDR3 sequences, with approximately 12% observed a single time. The chain couples TRBV12-3 or TRBV12-4 to TRBJ1-3; D remains ambiguous. This receptor was obtained from a human donor who donated a stem cell graft to a child with combined immunodeficiency. This material consisted of PBMCs from the stem cell graft donor, taken from the stem cell graft. The CDR3 loop is CASSLSRITSGNTIYF. The CDR3 DNA follows: TGTGCCAGCAGTTTGAGTAGGATTACGTCTGGAAACACCATATATTTT.